One sample yielded the 8 T cell receptor beta chains listed below, sequenced in a study of blood T cell repertoires in COVID-19. Measured with immunoSEQ multiplex PCR; TCRdb has only the in-frame clones, and not every one. Here the sample spans fewer than 200,000 clones, 82% being singletons. Sequenced: peripheral blood. The receptors stem from a woman aged 40 to 50 with COVID-19, enrolled during active disease.

The chain joins TRBV2 to TRBJ1-4, with 9 positions matching TRBD1. V was clipped by 7 bases and J by 6 bases; unmatched bases: 6. Germline V lookup: CDR1 SNHLY, CDR2 FYNNEI. This CDR3 comprises 14 residues. CDR3 nucleotide sequence: TGTGCCAGCAAAAGGGACAGGGTGGATGAAAAACTGTTTTTT. It specifies CASKRDRVDEKLFF. Complete variable domain (other parts from reference TRBV2 and TRBJ1-4): EPEVTQTPSHQVTQMGQEVILRCVPISNHLYFYWYRQILGQKVEFLVSFYNNEISEKSEIFDDQFSVERPDGSNFTLKIRSTKLEDSAMYFCASKRDRVDEKLFFGSGTQLSVL.

The chain employs TRBV19 and TRBJ1-4; D remains ambiguous. Germline values: CDR1 LNHDA, CDR2 SQIVND (reference sequence). The CDR3 runs 13 residues. With 4 bases removed from V and 5 bases from J, the gap between germline ends came to 8 bases. CDR3 sequence (DNA): TGTGCCAGTAGTACCCGAGGGAATGAAAAACTGTTTTTT. It codes for CASSTRGNEKLFF.

The rearrangement joins TRBV7-9 to TRBJ2-2; 7 bases fit TRBD2. The CDR3 runs to 15 residues. Germline values: CDR1 SEHNR, CDR2 FQNEAQ (reference sequence). J lost 7 bases, V lost 2 bases, and 7 bases had no gene match. This chain's CDR3 is CASSLTGGANGELFF. The CDR3 nucleotides read TGTGCCAGCAGCTTAACGGGGGGAGCTAACGGGGAGCTGTTTTTT.

The V gene is TRBV5-5, the J gene TRBJ2-2; perhaps TRBD1 as D (6 bases). The CDR3 runs 15 residues. Deletions cut 2 bases from V and 4 bases from J, with 12 bases between. Per the germline V gene, CDR1 is SGHKS and CDR2 is YYEKEE (reference sequence). The CDR3 sequence is CASSFSGHLTGELFF. DNA for the CDR3: TGTGCCAGCAGCTTTTCGGGACACCTCACCGGGGAGCTGTTTTTT.

The chain is built from TRBV19 and TRBJ1-5; a weak D match, TRBD1 (5 bases). This CDR3 is 12 amino acids long. CDR1 is LNHDA and CDR2 is SQIVND in the germline V gene (reference sequence). With 6 bases removed from V and 6 bases from J, the gap between germline ends came to 9 bases. The CDR3 loop reads CASSRVTQPQHF. CDR3 bases: TGTGCCAGTAGCAGGGTGACTCAGCCCCAGCATTTT.

The chain is built from TRBV29-1 and TRBJ1-1; TRBD1 agrees at 7 bases. The CDR3 is made up of 12 amino acids. V lost 4 bases to trimming and J lost 5 bases; unmatched junction nucleotides: 4. Germline V gene data show CDR1 as SQVTM and CDR2 as ANQGSEA. This CDR3 reads CSVGRQGTEAFF. As DNA, the CDR3 is TGCAGCGTTGGTCGACAGGGAACTGAAGCTTTCTTT. Full variable domain (rest looked up from reference TRBV29-1 and TRBJ1-1): SAVISQKPSRDICQRGTSLTIQCQVDSQVTMMFWYRQQPGQSLTLIATANQGSEATYESGFVIDKFPISRPNLTFSTLTVSNMSPEDSSIYLCSVGRQGTEAFFGQGTRLTVV.

The chain recombines TRBV6-5 with TRBJ1-3, with D hard to call. Trimming stripped 1 base from V and 1 base from J, with 8 bases between. The CDR3 is 15 amino acids. The V gene's germline CDR1 is MNHEY and CDR2 SVGAGI. Written as DNA, the CDR3 is TGTGCCAGCAGTTACTACCCGGGGTCTGGAAACACCATATATTTT. It specifies CASSYYPGSGNTIYF.

The rearrangement joins TRBV9 to TRBJ2-1, with D unclear. The CDR3 spans 15 residues. Germline-derived CDR1 and CDR2 are SGDLS and YYNGEE. Trimming removed 0 bases from V and 4 bases from J, with 11 bases in between. The chain's CDR3 is CASSVAPDLYNEQFF. The CDR3 DNA follows: TGTGCCAGCAGCGTAGCCCCCGACTTGTACAATGAGCAGTTCTTC.